This T cell receptor (beta chain) appears in the sequencing data of a study of T cells in Graves' hyperthyroidism and ophthalmopathy. The wider study: Peripheral blood draws took place at initial diagnosis, ahead of any treatment. Study results and limitations: Most thyroid clonotypes expanded above 0.001 were also detected in blood.

Unmatched junction bases numbered 7, after V lost 7 bases and J lost 8 bases. CDR3 size: 15 residues. Germline CDR1 reads MNHEY; CDR2 reads SMNVEV (reference sequence). Hyperthyroidism, newly diagnosed and lasting under 2 months, affected patients aged 18 to 65. Amplification of TCR beta CDR3 regions used RNA as the template. HTBI primers were used for first-round RT-PCR of the TCR CDR3. TCRdb re-called the multiplex PCR reads through MiXCR, storing one row per CDR3 protein. The table has about 360,000 distinct CDR3 sequences, approximately 13% seen once. Notes on this clonotype: What it binds is unknown.

The sequencing input was blood. The sequence was collected from a woman under 30 with Graves' hyperthyroidism. The chain employs TRBV27 and TRBJ2-1, with 14 bases fitting TRBD2. CDR3 sequence (DNA): TGTGCCAGCACCCCGGGACTAGCGGGAGACGATGAGCAGTTCTTC. This gives the protein CASTPGLAGDDEQFF.